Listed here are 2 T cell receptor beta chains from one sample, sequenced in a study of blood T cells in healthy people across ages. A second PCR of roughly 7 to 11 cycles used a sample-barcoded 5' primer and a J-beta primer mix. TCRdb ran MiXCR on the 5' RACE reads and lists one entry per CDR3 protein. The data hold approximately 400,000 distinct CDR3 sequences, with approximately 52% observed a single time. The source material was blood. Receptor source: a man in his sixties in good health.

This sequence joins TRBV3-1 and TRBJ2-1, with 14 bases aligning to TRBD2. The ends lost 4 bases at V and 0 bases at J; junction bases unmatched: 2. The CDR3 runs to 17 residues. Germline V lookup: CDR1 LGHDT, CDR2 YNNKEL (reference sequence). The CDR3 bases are TGTGCCAGCAGCCGGGGGACTAGCGGGAGCTCCTACAATGAGCAGTTCTTC. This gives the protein CASSRGTSGSSYNEQFF.

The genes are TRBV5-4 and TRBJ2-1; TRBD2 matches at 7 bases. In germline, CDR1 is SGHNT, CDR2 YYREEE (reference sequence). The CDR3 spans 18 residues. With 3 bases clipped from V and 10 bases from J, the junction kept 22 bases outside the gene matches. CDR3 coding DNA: TGTGCCAGCAGCTCCCTGCCCTCTAGCTCGGGGGGACCTCGGGAGCAGTTCTTC. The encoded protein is CASSSLPSSSGGPREQFF. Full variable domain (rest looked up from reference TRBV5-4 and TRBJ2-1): ETGVTQSPTHLIKTRGQQVTLRCSSQSGHNTVSWYQQALGQGPQFIFQYYREEENGRGNFPPRFSGLQFPNYSSELNVNALELDDSALYLCASSSLPSSSGGPREQFFGPGTRLTVL.